This TCR beta chain was recorded in a study of monozygotic twins with inflammatory bowel disease. From the 5' RACE reads, TCRdb lists one entry per CDR3 protein and no DNA. The sample holds just over 300,000 distinct CDR3 sequences. Germline lookup yields CDR1 MDHEN and CDR2 SYDVKM. The CDR3 contains 13 residues. Sequencing was done on a sample of blood. J is TRBJ2-5 and V is TRBV28. This TCR was recovered from a human donor with ulcerative colitis or Crohn's disease, or a healthy co-twin of an affected twin (not recorded which). CDR3 region: CASSWTLRETQYF.